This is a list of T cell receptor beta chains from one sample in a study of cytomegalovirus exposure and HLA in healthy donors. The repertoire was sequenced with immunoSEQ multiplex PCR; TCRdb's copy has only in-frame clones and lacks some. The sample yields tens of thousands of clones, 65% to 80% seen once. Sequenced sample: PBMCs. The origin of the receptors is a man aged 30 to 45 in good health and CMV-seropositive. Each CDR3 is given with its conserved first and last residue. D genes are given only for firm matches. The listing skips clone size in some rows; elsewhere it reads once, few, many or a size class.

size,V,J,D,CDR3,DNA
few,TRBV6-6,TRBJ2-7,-,CASTDRRGPPYEQYF,TGTGCCAGCACCGACCGGAGGGGCCCCCCCTACGAGCAGTACTTC
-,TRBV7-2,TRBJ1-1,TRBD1,CASSLEDRGKAFF,TGTGCCAGCAGCTTAGAGGACAGGGGTAAGGCTTTCTTT
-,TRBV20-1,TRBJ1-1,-,CSASAVEAFF,TGCAGTGCTAGTGCGGTTGAAGCTTTCTTT
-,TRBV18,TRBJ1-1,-,CASSPPRVMNTEAFF,TGTGCCAGCTCACCACCGCGGGTTATGAACACTGAAGCTTTCTTT
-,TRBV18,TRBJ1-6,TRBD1,CASSRDRQNSPLHF,TGTGCCAGCTCACGGGACAGACAGAATTCACCCCTCCACTTT
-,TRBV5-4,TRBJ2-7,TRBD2,CASSSRKIAGGSSYEQYF,TGTGCCAGCAGCTCCCGTAAGATTGCGGGGGGGAGCTCCTACGAGCAGTACTTC
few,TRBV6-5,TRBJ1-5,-,CASSYRTGNQPQHF,TGTGCCAGCAGTTACCGCACAGGGAATCAGCCCCAGCATTTT
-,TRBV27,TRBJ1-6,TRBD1,CASSGRQGIRSFHF,TGTGCCAGCAGCGGACGACAGGGAATACGGTCCTTCCACTTT
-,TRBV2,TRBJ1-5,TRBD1,CASNFDRAEPQHF,TGTGCCAGCAATTTTGACAGGGCGGAACCCCAGCATTTT
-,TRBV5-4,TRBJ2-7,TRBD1,CASSLIDRAHEQYF,TGTGCCAGCAGCTTGATAGACAGGGCCCACGAGCAGTACTTC
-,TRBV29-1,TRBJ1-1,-,CSVELGQTNTEAFF,TGCAGCGTTGAGTTAGGACAGACGAACACTGAAGCTTTCTTT
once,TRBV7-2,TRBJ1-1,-,CASSFSTDTEAFF,TGTGCCAGCAGCTTCTCGACTGACACTGAAGCTTTCTTT
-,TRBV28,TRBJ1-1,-,CATRGGDTEAFF,TGTGCCACTCGGGGGGGGGACACTGAAGCTTTCTTT
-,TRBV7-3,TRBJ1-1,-,CASSLGPQRAEAFF,TGTGCCAGCAGCTTAGGGCCCCAGAGGGCTGAAGCTTTCTTT
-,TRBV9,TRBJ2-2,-,CASSGLGRDTGELFF,TGTGCCAGCAGCGGATTGGGTCGGGACACCGGGGAGCTGTTTTTT
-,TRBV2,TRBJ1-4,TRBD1,CASSTDRGRVGEKLFF,TGTGCCAGCAGTACCGACAGGGGCAGGGTGGGGGAAAAACTGTTTTTT
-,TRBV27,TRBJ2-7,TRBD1,CASSSSGTGTYEQYF,TGTGCCAGCAGTTCCTCCGGGACAGGGACCTACGAGCAGTACTTC
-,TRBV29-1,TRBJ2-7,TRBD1,CSVGTDYEQYF,TGCAGCGTGGGGACAGACTACGAGCAGTACTTC
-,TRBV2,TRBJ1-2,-,CASSPPQDTNYGYTF,TGTGCCAGCAGCCCCCCACAAGATACTAACTATGGCTACACCTTC
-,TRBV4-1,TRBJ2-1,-,CASSQEFSLSYNEQFF,TGCGCCAGCAGCCAAGAGTTCTCCCTGTCCTACAATGAGCAGTTCTTC
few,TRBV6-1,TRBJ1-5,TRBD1,CASQSGGMSNQPQHF,TGTGCCAGTCAATCAGGGGGGATGAGCAATCAGCCCCAGCATTTT
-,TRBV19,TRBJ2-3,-,CASSVRASDTQYF,TGTGCCAGTAGTGTCAGGGCGTCAGATACGCAGTATTTT
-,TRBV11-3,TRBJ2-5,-,CASSFGLEKETQYF,TGTGCCAGCAGCTTCGGACTCGAGAAAGAGACCCAGTACTTC
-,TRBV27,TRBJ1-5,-,CASSYRGNQPQHF,TGTGCCAGCAGTTATCGGGGTAATCAGCCCCAGCATTTT
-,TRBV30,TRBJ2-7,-,CAWSQGSYEQYF,TGTGCCTGGTCCCAGGGGAGCTACGAGCAGTACTTC
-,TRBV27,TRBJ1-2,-,CASSLSYAGQGNGYTF,TGTGCCAGCAGTCTATCGTACGCAGGGCAAGGGAATGGCTACACCTTC
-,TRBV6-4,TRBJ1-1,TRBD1,CASSLTGHANTEAFF,TGTGCCAGCAGCTTGACAGGGCACGCGAACACTGAAGCTTTCTTT
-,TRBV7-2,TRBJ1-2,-,CASSFAHHGYTF,TGTGCCAGCAGCTTTGCACACCATGGCTACACCTTC
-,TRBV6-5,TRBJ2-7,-,CASSYGTNYEQYF,TGTGCCAGCAGTTACGGCACAAACTACGAGCAGTACTTC
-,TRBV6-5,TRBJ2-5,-,CASSEGGVDRTQYF,TGTGCCAGCAGTGAAGGGGGGGTCGATCGGACCCAGTACTTC
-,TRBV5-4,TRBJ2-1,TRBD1,CASSYGQGAYNEQFF,TGTGCCAGCAGCTATGGACAGGGGGCTTACAATGAGCAGTTCTTC
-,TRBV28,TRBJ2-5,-,CASSRGSPQYF,TGTGCCAGCAGCCGAGGATCGCCCCAGTACTTC
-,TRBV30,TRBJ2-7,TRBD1,CAWSVNRGIEQYF,TGTGCCTGGAGTGTAAACAGGGGTATCGAGCAGTACTTC
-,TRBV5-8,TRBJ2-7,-,CASGFLRVYDEQYF,TGTGCCAGCGGCTTTCTCCGGGTTTACGACGAGCAGTACTTC
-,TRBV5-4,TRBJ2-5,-,CASSLVAEETQYF,TGTGCCAGCAGCTTGGTGGCGGAAGAGACCCAGTACTTC
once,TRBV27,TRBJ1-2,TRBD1,CASSFNRGAYGYTF,TGTGCCAGCAGTTTTAACAGGGGTGCCTATGGCTACACCTTC
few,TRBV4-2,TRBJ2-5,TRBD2,CASSQRSGGPEGTQYF,TGTGCCAGCAGCCAACGTAGCGGGGGACCGGAGGGGACCCAGTACTTC
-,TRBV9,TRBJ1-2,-,CASSVGSGEYGYTF,TGTGCCAGCAGCGTAGGCTCCGGGGAATATGGCTACACCTTC
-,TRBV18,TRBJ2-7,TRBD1,CASSPRQGDYEQYF,TGTGCCAGCTCACCGAGACAGGGGGACTACGAGCAGTACTTC
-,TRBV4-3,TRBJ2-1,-,CASSQDGRTGGDEQFF,TGCGCCAGCAGCCAAGATGGTAGGACAGGAGGGGATGAGCAGTTCTTC
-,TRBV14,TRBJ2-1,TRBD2,CASSGGGADEQFF,TGTGCCAGCAGCGGCGGGGGGGCGGATGAGCAGTTCTTC
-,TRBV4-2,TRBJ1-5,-,CASSQADRASNQPQHF,TGTGCCAGCAGCCAAGCGGACAGAGCCAGCAATCAGCCCCAGCATTTT
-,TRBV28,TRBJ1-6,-,CASTRNSPLHF,TGTGCCAGCACCAGGAATTCACCCCTCCACTTT
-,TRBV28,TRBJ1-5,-,CASSLSTWGHGKSF,TGTGCCAGCAGTTTAAGCACCTGGGGACACGGAAAAAGTTTT
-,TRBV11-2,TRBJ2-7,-,CASSKLRGRSSYEQYF,TGTGCCAGCAGCAAACTCAGGGGTAGGAGCTCCTACGAGCAGTACTTC
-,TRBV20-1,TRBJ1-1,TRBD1,CSARAQGRAFF,TGCAGTGCTAGAGCACAGGGGAGAGCTTTCTTT
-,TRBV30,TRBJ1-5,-,CAWSGGLPRYSNQPQHF,TGTGCCTGGAGCGGAGGTCTCCCCCGTTATAGCAATCAGCCCCAGCATTTT
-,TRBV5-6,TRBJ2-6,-,CASRRPGIGANVLTF,TGTGCCAGCAGGCGGCCAGGGATTGGGGCCAACGTCCTGACTTTC
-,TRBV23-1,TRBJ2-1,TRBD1,CASSQNLDRNDNEQFF,TGCGCCAGCAGTCAAAACTTGGACAGGAACGACAATGAGCAGTTCTTC
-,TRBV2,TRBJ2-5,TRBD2,CASSVTSGEETQYF,TGTGCCAGCAGTGTGACTAGCGGGGAAGAGACCCAGTACTTC
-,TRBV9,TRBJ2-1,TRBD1,CASSVGGDRDRYNEQFF,TGTGCCAGCAGCGTAGGAGGCGACCGGGACAGGTACAATGAGCAGTTCTTC
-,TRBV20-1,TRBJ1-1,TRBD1,CSARKDRGAFF,TGCAGTGCTAGAAAGGACAGGGGGGCTTTCTTT
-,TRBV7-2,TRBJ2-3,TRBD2,CASSGGLASNTQYF,TGTGCCAGCAGCGGGGGACTAGCGTCAAATACGCAGTATTTT
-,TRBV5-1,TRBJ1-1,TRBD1,CASSPDGTGDTEAFF,TGCGCCAGCAGCCCCGACGGGACAGGGGACACTGAAGCTTTCTTT
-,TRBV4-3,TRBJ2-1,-,CASSQEDSSYNEQFF,TGCGCCAGCAGCCAAGAGGACAGCTCCTACAATGAGCAGTTCTTC